What follows describes a single TCR beta chain. The antigen remains undetermined. Germline V gene sequence: CDR1 SGHRS, CDR2 YFSETQ. The J segment lost 9 bases and the V segment lost 2 bases, leaving 9 bases of the junction unmatched. This CDR3 contains 15 residues. The data derive from a study of shared clonotypes between healthy human individuals. Broader study findings: Among non-shared clonotypes, generation probabilities were lower than among those shared by all four donors. Larger estimated richness was generally recorded for naive subsets relative to memory subsets.

Sequencing was performed with immunoSEQ multiplex PCR; in TCRdb, only in-frame clones are kept and a portion is missing. There are a few million clones in the sample; just over 90% occur only once, and around 0.4% lies in the top ten. The sample comprised naive CD4+ T cells from PBMCs. The subset: CD45RA+ positively selected. The sequence derives from a man between 18 and 29 years old in good health. Some clones in this sample may be carry-over from other donors' samples. This chain uses TRBV5-1 with TRBJ2-4, with 9 bases identical to TRBD2. The CDR3 DNA follows: TGCGCCAGCAGCTTATTAGCGGGAGTTCCTAGCATTCAGTACTTC. Translating it yields CASSLLAGVPSIQYF.